Below are 18 T cell receptor beta chains sequenced from a single sample in a study of T cells after yellow fever vaccination. TCRdb re-called the 5' RACE reads with MiXCR, one entry per CDR3 protein. The sample consists of some 560,000 distinct CDR3 sequences, about 15% of them appearing once. The sequencing here drew on PBMCs, taken 5 days after the first yellow fever vaccination. These receptors were taken from a young man who received the YFV17D yellow fever vaccine.

This clonotype was counted only a few times. This chain links TRBV4-3 with TRBJ2-2; no definite D call. The CDR3 has 14 amino acids. Germline V gene sequence: CDR1 LGHNA, CDR2 YSLEER. V dropped 0 bases and J dropped 6 bases, with 8 bases sitting between them. Here the CDR3 DNA reads TGCGCCAGCAGCCAAGAGGTCCTGCCCGGGGAGCTGTTTTTT. Protein product: CASSQEVLPGELFF.

This clonotype was detected only a few times. This chain links TRBV7-9 with TRBJ1-2; a weak D match, TRBD1 (5 bases). The V gene's germline CDR1 is SEHNR and CDR2 FQNEAQ (reference sequence). This CDR3 contains 14 residues. Trimming pared 5 bases from V and 4 bases from J, leaving 14 bases between. CDR3 coding DNA: TGTGCCAGCAGCCACGACAGCTCTAGCTATGGCTACACCTTC. It encodes CASSHDSSSYGYTF.

CDR3 bases: TGTGCCAGCAGCAAAGGTACTAGCCCAATATACGAGCAGTTCTTC. Its translation: CASSKGTSPIYEQFF. The V call is TRBV21-1, the J call TRBJ2-1; the table's D call of TRBD2 was not tested on the DNA. TRBV21-1 is termed a pseudogene. CDR3 length: 15 residues.

The chain combines TRBV15 with TRBJ2-2; D not resolved. Germline V lookup: CDR1 LNHNV, CDR2 YYDKDF (reference sequence). This CDR3 contains 12 residues. Trimming shortened V by 1 base and J by 6 bases, and 3 bases separated the two germline ends. The CDR3 region is CATSRVAGELFF. The CDR3 nucleotides are TGTGCCACCAGCAGAGTGGCCGGGGAGCTGTTTTTT.

V is TRBV20-1 and J is TRBJ1-3; no clear D gene. Germline V gives CDR1 DFQATT, CDR2 SNEGSKA (reference sequence). The ends were cut back, 5 bases at V and 2 bases at J, with 16 bases in the middle. The CDR3 has 15 residues. The CDR3 sequence: CSALPLAGAGNTIYF. The CDR3 coding sequence is TGCAGTGCTCTACCCCTGGCCGGGGCTGGAAACACCATATATTTT.

This clonotype was seen at least ten times. This chain joins TRBV6-5 and TRBJ1-1; weak D call: TRBD1 (5 bases). The CDR3 extends over 16 amino acids. V lost 2 bases, J lost 7 bases, and 20 bases lay in between. Germline CDR1 MNHEY, CDR2 SVGAGI. Here the CDR3 reads CASSYDMTSLGGEAFF. The DNA for the CDR3 is TGTGCCAGCAGTTACGACATGACATCCCTGGGGGGTGAAGCTTTCTTT.

This clonotype was observed a handful of times. The V and J genes are TRBV4-3 and TRBJ1-2, with D hard to call. Germline CDR1 and CDR2: LGHNA and YSLEER. The CDR3 has 15 residues. Trimming shortened V by 4 bases and J by 2 bases, and 14 bases separated the two germline ends. CDR3 DNA: TGCGCCAGCAGCCCAGCTCGAGGGCCAAACTATGGCTACACCTTC. Protein product: CASSPARGPNYGYTF.

This clonotype turned up a few times. The chain has TRBV29-1 and TRBJ2-5; 9 bases are shared with TRBD2. Trimming removed 2 bases from V and 4 bases from J; junction bases left unmatched: 2. There are 13 residues in the CDR3. Germline V CDR1 and CDR2: SQVTM, ANQGSEA. The CDR3 is CSVELRGGETQYF. CDR3 sequence (DNA): TGCAGCGTTGAATTGCGGGGGGGAGAGACCCAGTACTTC.

This clonotype was detected only a few times. The chain links TRBV19 to TRBJ1-1; maybe TRBD1 (5 bases). V was trimmed by 2 bases and J by 4 bases, leaving 14 bases between them. The CDR3 is made up of 15 amino acids. The germline V gene encodes CDR1 LNHDA and CDR2 SQIVND (reference sequence). In nucleotides, the CDR3 is TGTGCCAGTAGTATATTGTCCTTTGGGGGCACTGAAGCTTTCTTT. This sequence encodes CASSILSFGGTEAFF.

This clonotype came up a few times. The gene calls are TRBV27 and TRBJ2-7, with D maybe TRBD1 (7 bases). Germline CDR1 reads MNHEY; CDR2 reads SMNVEV (reference sequence). V was pared by 0 bases and J by 3 bases, with 15 bases between. The CDR3 sequence is 16 residues long. The CDR3 loop is CASSLSVGTAGYEQYF. DNA of the CDR3: TGTGCCAGCAGTTTATCGGTCGGGACAGCGGGCTACGAGCAGTACTTC.

The chain is built from TRBV20-1 and TRBJ2-7; 7 bases fit TRBD1. CDR3 length: 16 amino acids. J lost 0 bases, V lost 7 bases, and 15 bases had no gene match. CDR1 and CDR2 from the germline V gene are DFQATT and SNEGSKA (reference sequence). The CDR3 here is CSVLGGGFSSSYEQYF. In DNA form, the CDR3 reads TGCAGTGTCCTAGGGGGCGGCTTTTCGAGCTCCTACGAGCAGTACTTC.

This clonotype showed up just a few times. The genes are TRBV5-5 and TRBJ2-5, with D perhaps given as TRBD1 or TRBD2 (5 bases each). The germline V gene encodes CDR1 SGHKS and CDR2 YYEKEE (reference sequence). The CDR3 is 13 residues long. The V end was cut by 4 bases, the J end by 3 bases, with 10 bases between. CDR3 protein: CASSGTYEETQYF. The CDR3 DNA reads as TGTGCCAGCAGCGGGACGTATGAAGAGACCCAGTACTTC.

This clonotype turned up a few times. This chain connects TRBV3-1 to TRBJ2-1; perhaps TRBD1 as D (5 bases). CDR3 length equals 13 residues. Germline CDR1 is LGHDT and CDR2 is YNNKEL (reference sequence). V was pared by 0 bases and J by 8 bases, with 8 bases between. In DNA, the CDR3 is TGTGCCAGCAGCCAAGAGGTGGGGCATGAGCAGTTCTTC. Translated, it gives CASSQEVGHEQFF.

The table lists this clonotype with a few counts. The chain is built from TRBV5-4 and TRBJ1-2; D might be TRBD1 (5 bases). The CDR3 is 16 residues long. V lost 0 bases to trimming and J lost 0 bases, with 12 bases between them. The germline gives CDR1 SGHNT, CDR2 YYREEE (reference sequence). CDR3 sequence: CASSLEGRGANYGYTF. The CDR3 DNA reads TGTGCCAGCAGCTTGGAAGGGCGGGGGGCTAACTATGGCTACACCTTC.

The chain recombines TRBV5-4 with TRBJ2-3; D is perhaps TRBD2 (5 bases). CDR3 length equals 16 residues. The ends were cut back, 4 bases at V and 2 bases at J, with 17 bases in the middle. Germline V CDR1 and CDR2: SGHNT, YYREEE (reference sequence). CDR3 coding DNA: TGTGCCAGCAGCGAAACTAGACTCTCACTCACAGATACGCAGTATTTT. It encodes CASSETRLSLTDTQYF. Full variable domain (missing parts from reference TRBV5-4 and TRBJ2-3): ETGVTQSPTHLIKTRGQQVTLRCSSQSGHNTVSWYQQALGQGPQFIFQYYREEENGRGNFPPRFSGLQFPNYSSELNVNALELDDSALYLCASSETRLSLTDTQYFGPGTRLTVL.

This clonotype was picked up a small number of times. V is TRBV12-3 or TRBV12-4 and J is TRBJ1-5, with D possibly TRBD1 on 5 matching bases. This CDR3 spans 15 amino acids. Trimming left V 6 bases short and J 2 bases short, with 14 bases between. The CDR3 region is CASRPLRGGNQPQHF. The CDR3, as DNA: TGTGCCAGCAGACCCCTACGGGGGGGCAATCAGCCCCAGCATTTT.

This clonotype has only a few counts. V and J are TRBV29-1 and TRBJ2-5; D not resolved. With 4 bases removed from V and 5 bases from J, the gap between germline ends came to 8 bases. This CDR3 has 11 residues. Germline V gives CDR1 SQVTM, CDR2 ANQGSEA. CDR3 residues: CSVGGSETQYF. The CDR3 coding sequence is TGCAGCGTTGGCGGATCGGAGACCCAGTACTTC.

This chain uses TRBV7-2 with TRBJ2-7; D perhaps matches TRBD2 (5 bases). Germline lookup yields CDR1 SGHTA and CDR2 FQGNSA. The V end lost 3 bases, the J end lost 5 bases, and 8 bases lay between the germline ends. The CDR3 has 12 amino acids. DNA of the CDR3: TGTGCCAGCAGCTTTAGCGTTCACGAGCAGTACGTC. It yields the protein CASSFSVHEQYV.